This T cell receptor (beta chain) was retrieved from a study of PD-1 blockade in mismatch repair-deficient tumors. Clones were sequenced by immunoSEQ multiplex PCR, and TCRdb holds only the in-frame ones, with some missing. This sample has some 110,000 clones, with 65% to 80% found just once. General study results and limits: Rapid post-treatment expansion, then contraction, generally preceding radiologic response, marked tumor-resident clones.

Points on this clone: The antigen remains unidentified.

PCR or immunohistochemistry showed mismatch repair deficiency in every enrolled patient. A few pembrolizumab responders had their TCRs sequenced. Source: peripheral blood, taken roughly 13 months after starting pembrolizumab. The receptor comes from an adult with mismatch repair-deficient cancer.

The CDR3 DNA follows: TGTGCCAGCACCGACTTAAGAGTAGGTCGGGAGCTGTTTTTT. This gives the protein CASTDLRVGRELFF. This chain joins TRBV2 and TRBJ2-2, with unresolved D. The germline V and J ends were trimmed by 7 bases and 9 bases, with 18 bases remaining between them. Germline V gives CDR1 SNHLY, CDR2 FYNNEI. The length of the CDR3 is 14 residues.